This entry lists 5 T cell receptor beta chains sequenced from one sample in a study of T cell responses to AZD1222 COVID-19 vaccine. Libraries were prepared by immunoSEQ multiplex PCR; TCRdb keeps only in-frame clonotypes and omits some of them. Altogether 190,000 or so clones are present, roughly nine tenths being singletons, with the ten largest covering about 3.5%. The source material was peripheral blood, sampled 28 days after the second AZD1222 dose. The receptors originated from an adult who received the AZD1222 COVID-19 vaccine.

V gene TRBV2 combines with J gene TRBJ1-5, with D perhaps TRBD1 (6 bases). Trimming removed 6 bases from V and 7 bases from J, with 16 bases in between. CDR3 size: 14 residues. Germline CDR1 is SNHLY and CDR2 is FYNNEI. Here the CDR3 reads CASRPGAGKQPQHF. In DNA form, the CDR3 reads TGTGCCAGCAGGCCGGGGGCAGGGAAGCAGCCCCAGCATTTT.

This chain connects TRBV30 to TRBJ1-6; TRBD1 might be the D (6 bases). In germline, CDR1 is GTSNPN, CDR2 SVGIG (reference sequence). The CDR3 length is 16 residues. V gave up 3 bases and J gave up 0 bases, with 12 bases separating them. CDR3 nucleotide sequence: TGTGCCTGGAGGCTCACAGGGAGCTCCTATAATTCACCCCTCCACTTT. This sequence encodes CAWRLTGSSYNSPLHF.

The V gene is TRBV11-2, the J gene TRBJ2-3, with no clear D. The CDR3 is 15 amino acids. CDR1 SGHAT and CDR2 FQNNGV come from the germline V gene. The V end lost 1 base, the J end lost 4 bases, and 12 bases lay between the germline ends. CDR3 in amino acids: CASSLGQRESDTQYF. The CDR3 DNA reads TGTGCCAGCAGCTTAGGGCAGAGAGAATCAGATACGCAGTATTTT.

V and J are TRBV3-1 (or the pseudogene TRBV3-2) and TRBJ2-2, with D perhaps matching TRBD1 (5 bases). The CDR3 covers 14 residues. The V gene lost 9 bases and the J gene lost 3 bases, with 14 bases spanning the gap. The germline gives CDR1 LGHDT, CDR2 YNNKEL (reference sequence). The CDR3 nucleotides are TGTGCCAGGTTTGGCAGGGTCGACACCGGGGAGCTGTTTTTT. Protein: CARFGRVDTGELFF.

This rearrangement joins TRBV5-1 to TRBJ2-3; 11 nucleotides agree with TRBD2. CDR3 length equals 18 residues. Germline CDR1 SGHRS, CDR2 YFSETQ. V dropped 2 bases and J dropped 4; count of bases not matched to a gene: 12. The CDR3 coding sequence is TGCGCCAGCAGCTTTTTAGCGGGAGGGCCGGTTGGTTCAGATACGCAGTATTTT. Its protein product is CASSFLAGGPVGSDTQYF.